The TCR beta chain under discussion was sequenced for a study of blood T cell repertoires in COVID-19. Background on the study: Samples of COVID-19 (acute and convalescent) were obtained from the United States, Italy and Spain. The analysed material was cDNA or gDNA that came from T cells, B-cell-depleted T cells, or PBMCs.

The method was immunoSEQ multiplex PCR; TCRdb's version includes in-frame clones alone and lacks a portion of them. This table holds 40,000 to 55,000 clones, more than 80% found once. This CDR3 contains 10 residues. Per germline, CDR1 DFQATT and CDR2 SNEGSKA (reference sequence). V shed 6 bases and J 13 bases; nucleotides not matched to a gene: 6. This chain connects TRBV20-1 to TRBJ2-1, with TRBD2 matching over 7 bases. The clonotype originates from a man between 35 and 55 years old with acute or convalescent COVID-19. Sequencing used peripheral blood. The CDR3 region is CSAIKRDQFF. CDR3 sequence (DNA): TGCAGTGCGATTAAGCGGGATCAGTTCTTC.